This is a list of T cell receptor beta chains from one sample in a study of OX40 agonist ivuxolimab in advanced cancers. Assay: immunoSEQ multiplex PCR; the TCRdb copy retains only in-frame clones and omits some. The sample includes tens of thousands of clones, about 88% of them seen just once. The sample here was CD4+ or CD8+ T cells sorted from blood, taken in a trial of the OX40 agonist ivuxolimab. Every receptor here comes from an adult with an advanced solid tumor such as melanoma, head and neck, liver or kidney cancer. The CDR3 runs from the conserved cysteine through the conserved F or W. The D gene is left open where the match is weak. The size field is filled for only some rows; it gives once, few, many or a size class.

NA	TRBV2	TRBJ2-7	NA	CASGGLSYEQYF	TGTGCCAGCGGAGGGCTCTCCTACGAGCAGTACTTC
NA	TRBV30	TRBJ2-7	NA	CAWSDSYEQYF	TGTGCCTGGAGTGACTCCTACGAGCAGTACTTC
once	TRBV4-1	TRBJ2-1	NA	CASSYFDTNNEQFF	TGCGCCAGCAGCTATTTTGACACGAACAATGAGCAGTTCTTC
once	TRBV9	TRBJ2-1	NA	CASSVDRRGNEQFF	TGTGCCAGCAGCGTAGATAGACGGGGCAATGAGCAGTTCTTC
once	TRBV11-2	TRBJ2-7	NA	CASSRTNEQYF	TGTGCCAGCAGCCGGACCAACGAGCAGTACTTC
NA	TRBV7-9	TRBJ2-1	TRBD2	CASSPESGLYLNEQFF	TGTGCCAGCAGCCCTGAATCGGGACTATATTTGAATGAGCAGTTCTTC
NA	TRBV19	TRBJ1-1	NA	CASSLSPASGTEAFF	TGTGCCAGTAGTTTATCTCCTGCAAGTGGGACTGAAGCTTTCTTT
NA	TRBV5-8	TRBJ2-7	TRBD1	CASSDGQGGFYEQYF	TGTGCCAGCAGCGACGGACAGGGTGGGTTCTACGAGCAGTACTTC
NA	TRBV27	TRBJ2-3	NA	CASSLAHADTQYF	TGTGCCAGCAGTTTAGCACATGCAGATACGCAGTATTTT
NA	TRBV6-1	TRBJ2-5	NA	CASSARETQYF	TGTGCCAGCAGTGCGAGAGAGACCCAGTACTTC
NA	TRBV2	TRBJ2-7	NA	CASSGESYEQYF	TGTGCCAGCAGTGGCGAGTCCTACGAGCAGTACTTC
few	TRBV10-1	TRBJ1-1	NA	CASSDWGTEAFF	TGCGCCAGCAGTGACTGGGGCACTGAAGCTTTCTTT
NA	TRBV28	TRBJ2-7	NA	CASSLAYTLDGSYEQYF	TGTGCCAGCAGTTTAGCCTATACATTGGACGGCTCCTACGAGCAGTACTTC
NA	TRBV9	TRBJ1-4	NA	CASSTNPDEKLFF	TGTGCCAGCAGCACAAATCCCGATGAAAAACTGTTTTTT
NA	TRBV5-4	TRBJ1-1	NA	CASSFSGFDATEAFF	TGTGCCAGCAGCTTCTCCGGGTTTGATGCCACTGAAGCTTTCTTT
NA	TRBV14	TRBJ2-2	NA	CASSQEVVGELFF	TGTGCCAGCAGCCAAGAAGTGGTCGGGGAGCTGTTTTTT
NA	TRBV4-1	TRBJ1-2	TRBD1	CASSQGGTGIGYTF	TGCGCCAGCAGCCAAGGAGGGACAGGGATAGGCTACACCTTC
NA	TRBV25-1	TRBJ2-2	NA	CASSESRNTGELFF	TGTGCCAGCAGTGAATCCAGAAACACCGGGGAGCTGTTTTTT
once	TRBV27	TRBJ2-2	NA	CASSLFGENTGELFF	TGTGCCAGCAGTTTATTTGGGGAAAACACCGGGGAGCTGTTTTTT
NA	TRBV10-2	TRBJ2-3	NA	CASSEASTDTQYF	TGCGCCAGCAGTGAGGCTTCTACAGATACGCAGTATTTT
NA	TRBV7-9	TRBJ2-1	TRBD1	CASSLGLDRGDNEQFF	TGTGCCAGCAGCTTAGGTCTGGACAGGGGGGACAATGAGCAGTTCTTC
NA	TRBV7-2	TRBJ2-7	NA	CASSNPPYEQYF	TGTGCCAGCAGCAACCCACCCTACGAGCAGTACTTC
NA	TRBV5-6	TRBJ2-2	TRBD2	CASSLVLAGAIGELFF	TGTGCCAGCAGCTTGGTACTAGCGGGAGCCATCGGGGAGCTGTTTTTT
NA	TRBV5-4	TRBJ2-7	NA	CASSFGTSSYEQYF	TGTGCCAGCAGCTTCGGGACCAGCTCCTACGAGCAGTACTTC